Sequencing of this T cell receptor beta chain was carried out in a study of blood T cell repertoires in COVID-19. Germline V gene sequence: CDR1 SGHRS, CDR2 YFSETQ. Trimming at V came to 0 bases and at J to 8 bases, leaving 5 bases not matched to a gene. The CDR3 spans 15 residues. Repertoires were generated with immunoSEQ multiplex PCR, while TCRdb's copy carries only in-frame clones and drops some. The sample comprises approximately 220,000 clones, 75% to 90% of which are singletons, and roughly 1.2% rests with the top ten. The rearrangement joins TRBV5-1 to TRBJ1-6, with 7 bases matching TRBD1. This TCR was recovered from a young man who had recovered from COVID-19. Sequencing was carried out using PBMCs or T cells enriched from blood (not recorded which). CDR3 nucleotide sequence: TGCGCCAGCAGCTTGGGGGGACAGAGTGATTCACCCCTCCACTTT. As protein: CASSLGGQSDSPLHF.